This entry lists 5 T cell receptor beta chains sequenced from one sample in a study of T cell responses to AZD1222 COVID-19 vaccine. The method was immunoSEQ multiplex PCR; TCRdb's version includes in-frame clones alone and lacks a portion of them. The sample contains over 70,000 clones, about 83% of which appear only once. The specimen was peripheral blood, collected 28 days after the second dose of the MenACWY control vaccine. The receptors shown here come from an adult who received the MenACWY meningococcal vaccine as a control.

The chain combines TRBV19 with TRBJ2-7, with D possibly matching TRBD1 (6 bases). Germline CDR1 and CDR2: LNHDA and SQIVND (reference sequence). The V gene lost 3 bases and the J gene lost 5 bases, with 17 bases spanning the gap. The CDR3 runs 15 residues. The CDR3 loop reads CASSINVLQGHEQYF. The CDR3 DNA reads TGTGCCAGTAGTATTAATGTCCTACAGGGCCACGAGCAGTACTTC.

The chain has TRBV6-2 or TRBV6-3 and TRBJ2-2; TRBD2 is a possible D gene (5 bases). This CDR3 comprises 15 residues. Trimming took off 5 bases at V and 2 bases at J, with 12 bases between the two ends. The germline CDR1 and CDR2 sequences are MNHEY and SVGEGT. CDR3 residues: CASSPQRSNTGELFF. CDR3 coding DNA: TGTGCCAGCAGTCCCCAGCGGAGCAACACCGGGGAGCTGTTTTTT.

The rearrangement links TRBV3-1 (or the pseudogene TRBV3-2) to TRBJ1-2, with D possibly being TRBD1 (6 bases). Germline V lookup: CDR1 LGHDT, CDR2 YNNKEL (reference sequence). The V gene lost 2 bases and the J gene lost 4 bases, with 14 bases spanning the gap. CDR3 length equals 15 residues. The CDR3 reads CASSQSTTGPYGYTF. CDR3 DNA: TGTGCCAGCAGCCAATCTACGACAGGCCCCTATGGCTACACCTTC.

V and J are TRBV18 and TRBJ2-3, with D hard to call. The V end lost 2 bases, the J end lost 2 bases, and 5 bases lay between the germline ends. From germline, CDR1 is KGHSH and CDR2 LQKENI. This CDR3 is built from 13 residues. CDR3 nucleotides: TGTGCCAGCTCACCATTAGACACAGATACGCAGTATTTT. It yields the protein CASSPLDTDTQYF.

Sample share makes this clone medium-sized. This chain connects TRBV6-1 to TRBJ1-5, with D unclear. Trimming removed 2 bases from V and 7 bases from J, with 6 bases in between. The germline V gene has CDR1 MNHNS and CDR2 SASEGT. The CDR3 has 12 residues. As DNA, the CDR3 is TGTGCCAGCAGTGAATTCTGGCAGCCCCAGCATTTT. Its protein is CASSEFWQPQHF.